The clone carrying this TCR beta chain was counted many times. Its antigen remains unidentified. The TCRbeta library incorporated unique molecular identifiers. TCRdb redid the calling of the PCR reads with MiXCR, one entry per CDR3 protein. Of fewer than 250,000 distinct CDR3 sequences listed, approximately 17% are singletons. This entry is derived from a study of T-cell reconstitution after alpha-beta-depleted transplantation in children. Study results and caveats: Some patients showed high day-60 TCRbeta diversity, which derived from surviving recipient T cells and thymic progenitors. Once a year had passed after transplant, T-cell counts and diversity came mostly from newly produced T cells. In patients about two months after transplant, alpha-beta T cells reportedly arose from several hundred expanded graft clones.

The starting material was PBMCs, mostly from graft donor cells, obtained 360 days after TCRalphabeta/CD19-depleted stem cell transplant. The origin of this receptor is a male patient aged 2-15 years who had a stem cell transplant for acute lymphoblastic leukemia, so the T cells may come from the graft donor.

CDR3 sequence (DNA): TGCGCCAGCAGTGAGAGGAGTTCGAGTAATCCCTACAATGAGCAGTTCTTC. Translation gives CASSERSSSNPYNEQFF. The gene calls are TRBV10-2 and TRBJ2-1; D is uncertain. The V gene's germline CDR1 is WSHSY and CDR2 SAAADI. V dropped 2 bases and J dropped 2 bases, with 16 bases sitting between them. This CDR3 spans 17 amino acids.